The rows below give T cell receptor beta chains drawn from one sample of a study of metastatic and nonmetastatic thyroid tumors. MiXCR re-clonotyped the PCR reads for TCRdb. The table lists 20,000 or so clones, approximately 10% of them singletons. The sequenced sample was blood. The receptor set was obtained from a female donor with papillary thyroid cancer or a benign thyroid nodule (not recorded which). Some clones in this sample may be carry-over from other donors' samples. CDR3s include the opening cysteine and the closing phenylalanine or tryptophan. Each record gives: clone size, J gene, V gene, D gene, CDR3 DNA, CDR3 protein. The D gene is left open where the match is weak. Rows give clone size only sometimes, using once, few, many, or a class for an expanded clone.

clone size: many; J gene: TRBJ1-2; V gene: TRBV16; D gene: NA; CDR3 DNA: TGTGCCAGCAGCCAAGGCGTAGGGAATAACTATGGCTACACCTTC; CDR3 protein: CASSQGVGNNYGYTF
clone size: many; J gene: TRBJ2-7; V gene: TRBV7-6; D gene: TRBD1; CDR3 DNA: TGTGCCAGCAGCTTAGGGGACAGGGCCTCCTACGAGCAGTACTTC; CDR3 protein: CASSLGDRASYEQYF
clone size: few; J gene: TRBJ2-5; V gene: TRBV5-4; D gene: TRBD1; CDR3 DNA: TGTGCCAGCAGCGCCCGGGACAGCCAAGAGACCCAGTACTTC; CDR3 protein: CASSARDSQETQYF
clone size: many; J gene: TRBJ2-7; V gene: TRBV29-1; D gene: NA; CDR3 DNA: TGCAGCGTTGTCGGGGGCTACGAGCAGTACTTC; CDR3 protein: CSVVGGYEQYF
clone size: NA; J gene: TRBJ1-2; V gene: TRBV7-6; D gene: NA; CDR3 DNA: TGTGCCAGCAGCTTTTGGCAGGGGCCCGGCTACACCTTC; CDR3 protein: CASSFWQGPGYTF
clone size: medium-sized; J gene: TRBJ2-7; V gene: TRBV6-1; D gene: NA; CDR3 DNA: TGTGCCAGCAGTGAAGTGATCAGGGGTTACGAGCAGTACTTC; CDR3 protein: CASSEVIRGYEQYF
clone size: few; J gene: TRBJ1-4; V gene: TRBV6-1; D gene: TRBD1; CDR3 DNA: TGTGCCAGCAGTGAAGAGACCGGGACAGGGGGCGGAAAACTGTTTTTT; CDR3 protein: CASSEETGTGGGKLFF
clone size: many; J gene: TRBJ1-2; V gene: TRBV4-1; D gene: TRBD1; CDR3 DNA: TGCGCCAGCAGCCTGGGTTTAAGACAGGGGGCTGTTTATGGCTACACCTTC; CDR3 protein: CASSLGLRQGAVYGYTF
clone size: many; J gene: TRBJ2-1; V gene: TRBV5-5; D gene: NA; CDR3 DNA: TGTGCCAGCAGCTTTCCTGCCGGGGGGCTCGATGAGCAGTTCTTC; CDR3 protein: CASSFPAGGLDEQFF
clone size: NA; J gene: TRBJ1-1; V gene: TRBV3-1; D gene: NA; CDR3 DNA: TGTGCCAGCATCCAGAGACAGCCTCGCGATGAAGCTTTCTTT; CDR3 protein: CASIQRQPRDEAFF
clone size: many; J gene: TRBJ2-7; V gene: TRBV2; D gene: NA; CDR3 DNA: TGTGCCAGCAGTGGCGCTAGCGTATCCTACGAGCAGTACTTC; CDR3 protein: CASSGASVSYEQYF
clone size: NA; J gene: TRBJ1-1; V gene: TRBV30; D gene: NA; CDR3 DNA: TGTGCCTGGGCCCCTTCTAGGTGTCTTAACATGAACACTGAAGCTTTCTTT; CDR3 protein: CAWAPSRCLNMNTEAFF
clone size: many; J gene: TRBJ1-2; V gene: TRBV29-1; D gene: NA; CDR3 DNA: TGCAGCGTGACTGACCGGGGCTCACGGGGGGGCTACACCTTC; CDR3 protein: CSVTDRGSRGGYTF
clone size: many; J gene: TRBJ1-2; V gene: TRBV20-1; D gene: TRBD1; CDR3 DNA: TGCAGTGCTAGGGACAGGGGGCGAGATGGCTACACCTTC; CDR3 protein: CSARDRGRDGYTF
clone size: many; J gene: TRBJ2-2; V gene: TRBV20-1; D gene: TRBD2; CDR3 DNA: TGCAGTGCTCGCGGACTAGCGGAGAACACCGGGGAGCTGTTTTTT; CDR3 protein: CSARGLAENTGELFF
clone size: many; J gene: TRBJ2-7; V gene: TRBV7-9; D gene: TRBD1; CDR3 DNA: TGTGCCAGCAGCTACGGACAGGGTCCCTACGAGCAGTACTTC; CDR3 protein: CASSYGQGPYEQYF
clone size: NA; J gene: TRBJ1-2; V gene: TRBV28; D gene: TRBD1; CDR3 DNA: TGTGCCAGCACCCAGGGGGTAAAAAGTGGCTACACCTTC; CDR3 protein: CASTQGVKSGYTF
clone size: NA; J gene: TRBJ1-6; V gene: TRBV5-1; D gene: NA; CDR3 DNA: TGCGCCAGCAGCGCCCTTAACGGGCCCCTCCACTTT; CDR3 protein: CASSALNGPLHF
clone size: few; J gene: TRBJ1-1; V gene: TRBV10-3; D gene: NA; CDR3 DNA: TGTGCCATCAGTTTACAGGGGAACACTGAAGCTTTCTTT; CDR3 protein: CAISLQGNTEAFF
clone size: many; J gene: TRBJ1-3; V gene: TRBV7-2; D gene: NA; CDR3 DNA: TGTGCCAGCAGCTTAGCTTCGGCGGGGCTTGGAAACACCATATATTTT; CDR3 protein: CASSLASAGLGNTIYF
clone size: many; J gene: TRBJ2-3; V gene: TRBV6-4; D gene: NA; CDR3 DNA: TGTGCCAGCAGTGACCCCCGGCCGAGAAGCACAGATACGCAGTATTTT; CDR3 protein: CASSDPRPRSTDTQYF
clone size: few; J gene: TRBJ2-2; V gene: TRBV28; D gene: NA; CDR3 DNA: TGTGCCAGTAGTTTGCGTCCGGGACTCAACGCCGGGGAGCCGTTTTTT; CDR3 protein: CASSLRPGLNAGEPFF
clone size: medium-sized; J gene: TRBJ2-2; V gene: TRBV6-1; D gene: NA; CDR3 DNA: TGTGCCAGCAAATTATGGCAGGGCACCGGGGAGCTGTTTTTT; CDR3 protein: CASKLWQGTGELFF
clone size: NA; J gene: TRBJ2-7; V gene: TRBV28; D gene: TRBD2; CDR3 DNA: TGTGCCAGCAGTTTGGGCGGGAGGGCCAGGGACGAGCAGTACTTC; CDR3 protein: CASSLGGRARDEQYF
clone size: few; J gene: TRBJ2-5; V gene: TRBV9; D gene: NA; CDR3 DNA: TGTGCCAGCAGCGACCCCCTCGGGAGATTAGAAGAGACCCAGTACTTC; CDR3 protein: CASSDPLGRLEETQYF
clone size: many; J gene: TRBJ1-4; V gene: TRBV20-1; D gene: NA; CDR3 DNA: TGCAGTGCCCTATCGGGACCGAGTGAAAAACTGTTTTTT; CDR3 protein: CSALSGPSEKLFF
clone size: many; J gene: TRBJ1-1; V gene: TRBV11-2; D gene: NA; CDR3 DNA: TGTGCCAGCAGCCCGGGGGGGTGGGGCAGAAACATAGAAGCTTTCTTT; CDR3 protein: CASSPGGWGRNIEAFF
clone size: few; J gene: TRBJ1-6; V gene: TRBV2; D gene: TRBD1; CDR3 DNA: TGTGCCAGCAGTGAAGGGACAGGGGTAAATTCACCCCTCCACTTT; CDR3 protein: CASSEGTGVNSPLHF
clone size: NA; J gene: TRBJ2-7; V gene: TRBV7-2; D gene: NA; CDR3 DNA: TGTGCCAGGAGCTTGGACATGGACTACGAGCAGTACTTC; CDR3 protein: CARSLDMDYEQYF